These 26 T cell receptor beta chains were sequenced from one sample in a study of CD8 T cells in ankylosing spondylitis. TCRdb independently ran MiXCR on the 5' RACE reads; one entry per CDR3 protein. The sample carries a few hundred thousand distinct CDR3 sequences, roughly a tenth recorded once. Material for sequencing was blood, either unsorted or a sorted T cell fraction (not recorded which). Every receptor here comes from a male donor with ankylosing spondylitis or in good health (not recorded which).

This clonotype was detected ten times or more. The rearrangement joins TRBV12-3 or TRBV12-4 to TRBJ2-7; maybe TRBD2 (6 bases). The length of the CDR3 is 16 residues. The V end lost 5 bases, the J end lost 0 bases, and 17 bases lay between the germline ends. The CDR3: CASSDPGLGSSYEQYF. CDR3 DNA sequence: TGTGCCAGCAGTGATCCGGGACTGGGGAGCTCCTACGAGCAGTACTTC.

This clonotype came up many times. The rearrangement joins TRBV3-1 to TRBJ1-1, with 7 bases aligning to TRBD1. V trimming: 9 bases; J trimming: 0 bases; junction bases outside the gene matches: 10. The CDR3 has 15 amino acids. Germline V lookup: CDR1 LGHDT, CDR2 YNNKEL (reference sequence). The CDR3 region is CASTNGGQMNTEAFF. CDR3 nucleotides: TGTGCCAGTACTAACGGGGGACAGATGAACACTGAAGCTTTCTTT. Combining the CDR3 with reference TRBV3-1 and TRBJ1-1 gives the whole variable domain DTAVSQTPKYLVTQMGNDKSIKCEQNLGHDTMYWYKQDSKKFLKIMFSYNNKELIINETVPNRFSPKSPDKAHLNLHINSLELGDSAVYFCASTNGGQMNTEAFFGQGTRLTVV.

This clonotype has ten or more counts. The V and J genes are TRBV28 and TRBJ1-6; no reliable D call. CDR1 and CDR2 (germline): MDHEN, SYDVKM. CDR3 length: 14 amino acids. V lost 6 bases and J lost 10, with 16 bases in between. This chain's CDR3 is CASSPATGESPLHF. DNA of the CDR3: TGTGCCAGCAGCCCGGCGACCGGGGAATCACCCCTCCACTTT.

Many counts were recorded for this clonotype. J is TRBJ2-6 and V is TRBV28; D is unclear. Germline V CDR1 and CDR2: MDHEN, SYDVKM. Trimming removed 8 bases at V and 4 bases at J, with 9 bases between. The CDR3 loop spans 13 amino acids. CDR3 loop: CASQISGANVLTF. DNA for the CDR3: TGTGCCAGCCAAATATCCGGGGCCAACGTCCTGACTTTC.

The rearrangement joins TRBV3-1 to TRBJ1-2, with unresolved D. Looked up from germline, CDR1 is LGHDT and CDR2 is YNNKEL (reference sequence). The CDR3 length is 16 residues. V lost 0 bases and J lost 4, with 15 bases in between. CDR3 in amino acids: CASSQDPAGLTYGYTF. Written as DNA, the CDR3 is TGTGCCAGCAGCCAAGATCCGGCAGGCCTTACCTATGGCTACACCTTC.

This clonotype was observed a handful of times. The chain uses TRBV24-1 and TRBJ2-1, with D uncertain. CDR1 is KGHDR and CDR2 is SFDVKD in the germline V gene. V lost 3 bases, J lost 4 bases, and 15 bases lay in between. The CDR3 runs 16 residues. The CDR3 bases are TGTGCCACCAGTGATGAGACCGCTGCCCGTTACAATGAGCAGTTCTTC. Encoded protein: CATSDETAARYNEQFF.

This clonotype was recorded at least ten times. This chain connects TRBV5-1 to TRBJ1-6; 9 bases fit TRBD1. V was pared by 7 bases and J by 7 bases, with 12 bases of the junction left unmatched. Looked up from germline, CDR1 is SGHRS and CDR2 is YFSETQ. The CDR3 spans 16 residues. Written as DNA, the CDR3 is TGCGCCAGCCAACCTGGTTTCGGACAGGGGAATTCACCCCTCCACTTT. Translation gives CASQPGFGQGNSPLHF.

This clonotype came up many times. The chain is built from TRBV5-1 and TRBJ1-5, with 7 bases identical to TRBD1. The CDR3 is 15 amino acids. Germline loops: CDR1 SGHRS, CDR2 YFSETQ. With V trimmed by 2 bases and J by 0 bases, 2 bases remained unmatched. The CDR3 sequence is CASSFTGDSNQPQHF. As DNA, the CDR3 is TGCGCCAGCAGCTTCACAGGGGATAGCAATCAGCCCCAGCATTTT.

This clonotype was recorded many times. The V gene is TRBV5-5, the J gene TRBJ2-1; D gene unclear. The CDR3 has 11 amino acids. V was clipped by 6 bases and J by 6 bases, with 7 bases between them. From germline, CDR1 is SGHKS and CDR2 YYEKEE (reference sequence). The CDR3 protein is CASTAANEQFF. The DNA of the CDR3 is TGTGCCAGCACGGCGGCCAATGAGCAGTTCTTC.

This clonotype was seen more than once but under ten times. This chain connects TRBV29-1 to TRBJ1-1; 9 bases are shared with TRBD1. Germline trimming cut 6 bases from V and 3 bases from J; bases unmatched to any gene: 5. Looked up from germline, CDR1 is SQVTM and CDR2 is ANQGSEA. The CDR3 totals 13 residues. CDR3 nucleotides: TGCAGCGTGGCGACAGGGGGTGACACTGAAGCTTTCTTT. Protein product: CSVATGGDTEAFF.

This clonotype has at least ten counts. The chain couples TRBV5-1 to TRBJ2-3; D is possibly TRBD2 (8 bases). V was cut by 5 bases and J by 2 bases, with 15 bases left in between. CDR1 is SGHRS, CDR2 YFSETQ, per germline. This CDR3 has 15 amino acids. CDR3 in amino acids: CASSREGAPTDTQYF. CDR3 in DNA: TGCGCCAGCAGTCGGGAGGGGGCCCCCACAGATACGCAGTATTTT.

This clonotype came up a few times. The V gene is TRBV5-5, the J gene TRBJ1-5; 8 bases are shared with TRBD1. The V gene end was trimmed by 2 bases and the J gene end by 5 bases; junction bases not matched to a gene: 9. CDR1 SGHKS and CDR2 YYEKEE come from the germline V gene (reference sequence). This CDR3 region has 16 residues. This CDR3 reads CASSFKGQGVDQPQHF. The CDR3 DNA follows: TGTGCCAGCAGCTTTAAAGGACAGGGTGTGGATCAGCCCCAGCATTTT.

This sequence joins TRBV14 and TRBJ2-5; D gene unclear. The CDR3 totals 14 residues. CDR1 and CDR2 (germline): SGHDN, FVKESK. V lost 0 bases, J lost 5 bases, and 10 bases lay in between. This chain's CDR3 is CASSQDQSAETQYF. DNA for the CDR3: TGTGCCAGCAGCCAAGATCAAAGTGCCGAGACCCAGTACTTC.

This clonotype was picked up many times. The V call is TRBV6-1, the J call TRBJ1-5, with 7 bases fitting TRBD1. The CDR3 is made up of 13 amino acids. CDR1 is MNHNS, CDR2 SASEGT, per germline. The trim removed 6 bases at V and 6 bases at J, leaving 5 bases unmatched. The DNA of the CDR3 is TGTGCCAGCAGCACAGGGGCGGGTCAGCCCCAGCATTTT. Encoded protein: CASSTGAGQPQHF.

This clonotype was found many times. The rearrangement uses TRBV5-1 and TRBJ2-7; weak D call: TRBD2 (5 bases). The V end was cut by 5 bases, the J end by 3 bases, with 9 bases between. The CDR3 contains 12 residues. CDR1 and CDR2 from the germline V gene are SGHRS and YFSETQ. The CDR3 spells CASSTGNYEQYF. The CDR3 bases are TGCGCCAGCAGTACCGGGAACTACGAGCAGTACTTC.

The sample holds a few counts of this clonotype. V usage is TRBV7-3 and J usage is TRBJ2-7; the match to TRBD2 covers 8 bases. Germline CDR1 reads SGHTA; CDR2 reads FQGTGA. CDR3 size: 15 residues. With V trimmed by 6 bases and J by 3 bases, 10 bases remained unmatched. The CDR3 sequence is CASSKDRGGHYEQYF. The DNA of the CDR3 is TGTGCCAGCAGTAAAGATCGGGGGGGCCACTACGAGCAGTACTTC.

The chain has TRBV5-6 and TRBJ1-2; D is unclear. Per the germline V gene, CDR1 is SGHDT and CDR2 is YYEEEE. Trimming left V 1 base short and J 2 bases short, with 12 bases between. The CDR3 has 15 amino acids. The CDR3 spells CASSLSRFVNYGYTF. For the CDR3, the DNA is TGTGCCAGCAGCTTGTCACGTTTCGTGAACTATGGCTACACCTTC.

The chain is built from TRBV5-1 and TRBJ1-2; D not resolved. The CDR3 has 15 amino acids. V was shortened by 0 bases and J by 1 base, with 10 bases between the two germline ends. The germline V gene encodes CDR1 SGHRS and CDR2 YFSETQ. This CDR3 reads CASSLVGGINYGYTF. In nucleotides, the CDR3 is TGCGCCAGCAGCTTGGTCGGCGGGATTAACTATGGCTACACCTTC.

Many counts were recorded for this clonotype. This sequence joins TRBV20-1 and TRBJ1-1, with 8 positions matching TRBD1. V shed 5 bases, J shed 5 bases, and the junction held 7 bases outside the gene matches. In germline, CDR1 is DFQATT, CDR2 SNEGSKA (reference sequence). The CDR3 has 13 residues. CDR3 in DNA: TGCAGTGCTGGGACAGGAGTGGATACTGAAGCTTTCTTT. Translated: CSAGTGVDTEAFF.

This clonotype was counted at least ten times. The chain recombines TRBV7-2 with TRBJ2-3; D ambiguous. There are 15 residues in the CDR3. Germline CDR1 reads SGHTA; CDR2 reads FQGNSA. V was clipped by 0 bases and J by 6 bases, with 13 bases between them. CDR3 DNA: TGTGCCAGCAGCTTAGCGCTGGGCGCCCGTGATACGCAGTATTTT. Translated: CASSLALGARDTQYF.

As to this clonotype: A much more abundant neighbour one base away suggests this may be a read error. This sequence joins TRBV28 and TRBJ2-7; possibly TRBD1 for D (6 bases). Looked up from germline, CDR1 is MDHEN and CDR2 is SYDVKM. There are 13 residues in the CDR3. DNA for the CDR3: TGTACCAGCAGCCCAACAGGGATATACGAGCAGTACTTC. It yields the protein CTSSPTGIYEQYF.

At least ten counts were recorded for this clonotype. V gene TRBV7-2 combines with J gene TRBJ2-1; possibly TRBD1 for D (6 bases). Trimming left V 5 bases short and J 5 bases short, with 19 bases between. Germline loops: CDR1 SGHTA, CDR2 FQGNSA. CDR3 length: 16 residues. CDR3 protein: CASSPFRTVTDNEQFF. In DNA form, the CDR3 reads TGTGCCAGCAGCCCCTTCAGGACAGTAACCGACAATGAGCAGTTCTTC.

The chain links TRBV28 to TRBJ2-3; TRBD2 matches 10 bases. The CDR3 covers 17 residues. CDR1 and CDR2 (germline): MDHEN, SYDVKM. V was clipped by 8 bases and J by 2 bases; unmatched bases: 13. The DNA for the CDR3 is TGTGCCAGCCGCCCCCCAGGACTAGCGGAGAACACAGATACGCAGTATTTT. Translation: CASRPPGLAENTDTQYF.

This clonotype was counted many times. The rearrangement joins TRBV7-2 to TRBJ2-1; D gene unclear. Trimming took off 1 base at V and 0 bases at J, with 10 bases between the two ends. CDR3 length equals 16 residues. The germline V gene has CDR1 SGHTA and CDR2 FQGNSA. DNA for the CDR3: TGTGCCAGCAGCTTAGACCCCTCAAGCTCCTACAATGAGCAGTTCTTC. As protein: CASSLDPSSSYNEQFF.

This clonotype was picked up a small number of times. The chain has TRBV6-1 and TRBJ2-3; the D gene is possibly TRBD1 (5 bases). Germline V gene data show CDR1 as MNHNS and CDR2 as SASEGT. This CDR3 spans 14 amino acids. The V end was cut by 5 bases, the J end by 8 bases, with 17 bases between. The DNA for the CDR3 is TGTGCCAGCAGTCCAGAGCATATTAGGGGTACGCAGTATTTT. Its protein product is CASSPEHIRGTQYF.

Many counts were recorded for this clonotype. The chain is built from TRBV6-5 and TRBJ1-1, with 9 bases aligning to TRBD1. Germline CDR1 reads MNHEY; CDR2 reads SVGAGI. The V gene end was trimmed by 8 bases and the J gene end by 9 bases; junction bases not matched to a gene: 1. The CDR3 extends over 10 amino acids. The CDR3 region is CASGTGKAFF. The CDR3 DNA sequence: TGTGCCAGCGGGACAGGGAAAGCTTTCTTT.